The 17 T cell receptor beta chains in this list originate from one sample, sequenced in a study of T cell responses to AZD1222 COVID-19 vaccine (dated by TCRdb to about 2021). In light of the paper, this sample's time point label describes: baseline before first vaccination. Libraries were built with the immunoSEQ multiplex PCR assay. TCRdb retrieved this table from immuneACCESS and kept in-frame rearrangements only. Not all clones are present; in checked studies, unresolved V genes account for under half, and no reason is known for the remainder. The sample table holds around 120,000 clones, of which 91% were seen once. The biggest ten clones account for 2.8% of the sample. Here the sequenced sample was peripheral blood, taken on day 0 of AZD1222 vaccination. Every receptor here comes from an adult in good health.

Worth noting for this clone: An end of the junction differs from the germline gene, which may be a read error. This chain's CDR3 is CASSANAGELFF. The CDR3 DNA sequence: TGTGCCAGCAGTGCGAACGCCGGGGAGCTGTTTTTT. The rearrangement joins TRBV2 to TRBJ2-2; D gene uncertain. Germline V gene sequence: CDR1 SNHLY, CDR2 FYNNEI. The CDR3 covers 12 residues.

The chain has TRBV24-1 and TRBJ2-5, with 7 bases lining up with TRBD2. This CDR3 spans 15 amino acids. Looked up from germline, CDR1 is KGHDR and CDR2 is SFDVKD. The junction had 7 bases not matched to a gene; V was cut back by 5 bases and J by 2 bases. Here the CDR3 reads CATSATSELQETQYF. CDR3 DNA sequence: TGTGCCACCAGTGCAACTAGCGAGCTGCAAGAGACCCAGTACTTC.

The chain recombines TRBV4-2 with TRBJ2-1; TRBD2 aligns across 9 bases. The CDR3 loop spans 17 amino acids. Germline V lookup: CDR1 LGHNA, CDR2 YNFKEQ. Unmatched junction bases numbered 5, after V lost 0 bases and J lost 2 bases. The CDR3 sequence: CASSQESASGAYNEQFF. The DNA for the CDR3 is TGTGCCAGCAGCCAAGAAAGTGCTAGCGGGGCCTACAATGAGCAGTTCTTC.

The chain is built from TRBV15 and TRBJ2-7; a possible D gene is TRBD1 (6 bases). This CDR3 is 16 amino acids long. In germline, CDR1 is LNHNV, CDR2 YYDKDF (reference sequence). V dropped 4 bases and J dropped 2 bases, with 18 bases sitting between them. CDR3 bases: TGTGCCACCAGCACAGACTTGGACAGACCGACCTACGAGCAGTACTTC. This sequence encodes CATSTDLDRPTYEQYF.

The chain recombines TRBV9 with TRBJ2-5; TRBD1 is a possible D gene (6 bases). Germline V gene sequence: CDR1 SGDLS, CDR2 YYNGEE. The CDR3 runs 16 residues. V was trimmed by 4 bases and J by 0 bases, leaving 16 bases between them. DNA of the CDR3: TGTGCCAGCAGCTTAGGAGCCCGACAGGACCAAGAGACCCAGTACTTC. This encodes CASSLGARQDQETQYF.

The rearrangement uses TRBV5-6 and TRBJ2-5; TRBD2 might be the D (6 bases). The V and J ends lost 2 bases and 0 bases respectively, with 14 bases between them. The CDR3 is made up of 16 amino acids. CDR1 SGHDT and CDR2 YYEEEE come from the germline V gene. CDR3 protein: CASSFAPGLYQETQYF. The CDR3 bases are TGTGCCAGCAGCTTCGCGCCGGGACTTTACCAAGAGACCCAGTACTTC.

The rearrangement uses TRBV29-1 and TRBJ2-2; D perhaps matches TRBD2 (5 bases). The CDR3 contains 12 residues. V gave up 6 bases and J gave up 5 bases, with 10 bases separating them. Germline loops: CDR1 SQVTM, CDR2 ANQGSEA. The CDR3 loop is CSVAAVTGELFF. In DNA form, the CDR3 reads TGCAGCGTAGCGGCGGTTACCGGGGAGCTGTTTTTT.

The V gene is TRBV6-1, the J gene TRBJ2-1; D is possibly TRBD1 or TRBD2 (5 bases each). V gave up 2 bases and J gave up 6 bases, with 14 bases separating them. The CDR3 covers 15 residues. The germline CDR1 and CDR2 sequences are MNHNS and SASEGT. CDR3 coding DNA: TGTGCCAGCAGTGAACCAGGGCGGGCTTTCAATGAGCAGTTCTTC. Its protein is CASSEPGRAFNEQFF.

The rearrangement links TRBV11-1 to TRBJ1-1; TRBD1 matches 7 bases. Trimming at V came to 5 bases and at J to 6 bases, leaving 9 bases not matched to a gene. The CDR3 has 14 residues. CDR1 is SGHAT, CDR2 FQDESV, per germline (reference sequence). The CDR3, as DNA: TGTGCCAGCAGCCTGGTGAGGGGGCCCCCTGAAGCTTTCTTT. Translating it yields CASSLVRGPPEAFF.

The chain has TRBV9 and TRBJ2-7; maybe TRBD1 (6 bases). The CDR3 sequence is 13 residues long. Trimming cost V 3 bases and J 7 bases, with 14 bases left between them. CDR1 is SGDLS, CDR2 YYNGEE, per germline. CDR3 region: CASSEQGFEEQYF. CDR3 in DNA: TGTGCCAGCAGCGAACAGGGATTCGAAGAGCAGTACTTC.

The chain couples TRBV9 to TRBJ1-2; 9 nucleotides line up with TRBD1. With V trimmed by 5 bases and J by 5 bases, 7 bases remained unmatched. The CDR3 is made up of 14 amino acids. Germline CDR1 SGDLS, CDR2 YYNGEE. CDR3 sequence: CASSRTGEVYGYTF. The CDR3 region has the DNA TGTGCCAGCAGTCGGACAGGGGAGGTTTATGGCTACACCTTC.

The DNA for the CDR3 is TGCGCCAGCAGCTACCGAGATGGATACGAGCAGTACTTC. Translated: CASSYRDGYEQYF. The chain couples TRBV5-1 to TRBJ2-7; D gene unclear. This CDR3 comprises 13 residues. The ends were cut back, 3 bases at V and 4 bases at J, with 11 bases in the middle. Per germline, CDR1 SGHRS and CDR2 YFSETQ.

This chain links TRBV10-3 with TRBJ2-7, with a tentative D call TRBD1 (5 bases). The V gene lost 7 bases and the J gene lost 0 bases, with 13 bases spanning the gap. Germline V gene data show CDR1 as ENHRY and CDR2 as SYGVKD. The CDR3 runs to 14 residues. The DNA of the CDR3 is TGTGCCATCAAGTCCCAGGGTAACTCCTACGAGCAGTACTTC. This gives the protein CAIKSQGNSYEQYF.

The chain combines TRBV7-2 with TRBJ2-1, with D perhaps matching TRBD1 or TRBD2 (6 bases each). The germline CDR1 and CDR2 sequences are SGHTA and FQGNSA. The CDR3 has 17 amino acids. Trimming left V 6 bases short and J 0 bases short, with 18 bases between. CDR3 sequence (DNA): TGTGCCAGCAGACCGGGGGCCGGGAGCGACTCCTACAATGAGCAGTTCTTC. Translated, it gives CASRPGAGSDSYNEQFF.

The rearrangement uses TRBV5-1 and TRBJ1-2; D gene ambiguous. Germline-derived CDR1 and CDR2 are SGHRS and YFSETQ. The CDR3 is 13 amino acids. Trimming took 4 bases from V and 4 from J, leaving 11 bases between them. The CDR3 DNA is TGCGCCAGCAGCGCCGGGTTTTTCTATGGCTACACCTTC. Its translation: CASSAGFFYGYTF.

The chain employs TRBV9 and TRBJ2-1; 9 bases line up with TRBD2. The V gene end was trimmed by 5 bases and the J gene end by 9 bases; junction bases not matched to a gene: 6. This CDR3 has 13 amino acids. The V gene's germline CDR1 is SGDLS and CDR2 YYNGEE. The CDR3 reads CASRSSGTGEQFF. Here the CDR3 DNA reads TGTGCCAGCAGGTCTAGCGGGACGGGTGAGCAGTTCTTC. The full variable domain, its missing parts supplied by reference TRBV9 and TRBJ2-1, is DSGVTQTPKHLITATGQRVTLRCSPRSGDLSVYWYQQSLDQGLQFLIQYYNGEERAKGNILERFSAQQFPDLHSELNLSSLELGDSALYFCASRSSGTGEQFFGPGTRLTVL.

This chain joins TRBV19 and TRBJ1-1; no reliable D call. The CDR3 covers 14 residues. In germline, CDR1 is LNHDA, CDR2 SQIVND (reference sequence). Trimming took 7 bases from V and 1 from J, leaving 13 bases between them. The chain's CDR3 is CASIDQSRNTEAFF. The DNA for the CDR3 is TGTGCCAGTATAGATCAGAGCCGGAACACTGAAGCTTTCTTT. Variable domain in full (rest from reference TRBV19 and TRBJ1-1): DGGITQSPKYLFRKEGQNVTLSCEQNLNHDAMYWYRQDPGQGLRLIYYSQIVNDFQKGDIAEGYSVSREKKESFPLTVTSAQKNPTAFYLCASIDQSRNTEAFFGQGTRLTVV.